What follows is one TCR beta chain and its context. Its antigen is undetermined. Per sample, no less than 6 micrograms of total RNA were extracted. The record originates from a study of blood T cells in healthy people across ages. Broader study findings: Higher diversity and more naive CD4+ cells were features of long-lived donors, compared to aged donors.

For the second PCR, which ran for roughly 6 to 12 cycles, a sample-barcoded 5' primer and a J-beta primer mix were used. TCRdb reanalysed the 5' RACE reads using MiXCR and keeps one entry per CDR3 protein. The sample has about 1 million distinct CDR3 sequences; roughly 24% are singletons. The CDR3 runs 15 residues. Trimming removed 4 bases from V and 5 bases from J, with 15 bases in between. In addition, the sample was reused for a study of T cells of mothers and their children. As that report states: Donation came from three healthy Caucasian mothers together with their six children. The extracted RNA was employed in its entirety for cDNA synthesis, at about 1.4 ug per 15 ul.

Sequencing used blood. The TCR comes from a girl aged 2-10 years in good health. This chain uses TRBV12-3 or TRBV12-4 with TRBJ2-4, with D perhaps matching TRBD1 (5 bases). CDR3 amino acids: CASSSSQTVQNIQYF. The CDR3 DNA follows: TGTGCCAGCAGTTCATCCCAGACAGTTCAAAACATTCAGTACTTC.